This passage covers 12 T cell receptor beta chains from one sample sequenced in a study of early T cells in non-severe SARS-CoV-2 infection. Via MiXCR, TCRdb re-called the 5' RACE reads, giving one row per CDR3 protein. The table records under 70,000 distinct CDR3 sequences, roughly 11% of them present only once. The sequenced sample was whole blood. The source of these receptors is an adult who was a healthcare worker with PCR-confirmed SARS-CoV-2 infection or an uninfected control (not recorded which).

The gene calls are TRBV13 and TRBJ2-5; the D is unclear. The V end lost 5 bases, the J end lost 3 bases, and 7 bases lay between the germline ends. From germline, CDR1 is PRHDT and CDR2 FYEKMQ (reference sequence). The CDR3 has 12 residues. CDR3 coding DNA: TGTGCCAGCAGCCCAACAGAAGAGACCCAGTACTTC. This gives the protein CASSPTEETQYF. Combining the CDR3 with reference TRBV13 and TRBJ2-5 gives the whole variable domain AAGVIQSPRHLIKEKRETATLKCYPIPRHDTVYWYQQGPGQDPQFLISFYEKMQSDKGSIPDRFSAQQFSDYHSELNMSSLELGDSALYFCASSPTEETQYFGPGTRLLVL.

The chain carries TRBV5-1 and TRBJ2-3; 7 nucleotides match TRBD1. The length of the CDR3 is 16 residues. CDR1 is SGHRS and CDR2 is YFSETQ in the germline V gene. V shed 4 bases, J shed 4 bases, and the junction held 12 bases outside the gene matches. For the CDR3, the DNA is TGCGCCAGCAGCCCGCCCCACGGGACAGCCTCAGATACGCAGTATTTT. Encoded protein: CASSPPHGTASDTQYF.

This clonotype has ten or more counts. V is TRBV5-4 and J is TRBJ2-7; D may be TRBD1 (6 bases). V was cut by 4 bases and J by 0 bases, with 14 bases left in between. In germline, CDR1 is SGHNT, CDR2 YYREEE (reference sequence). The CDR3 loop spans 15 amino acids. The CDR3 here is CASSLGGAYSYEQYF. In DNA form, the CDR3 reads TGTGCCAGCAGCCTTGGGGGCGCGTACTCCTACGAGCAGTACTTC. The full variable domain, completed using reference TRBV5-4 and TRBJ2-7, is ETGVTQSPTHLIKTRGQQVTLRCSSQSGHNTVSWYQQALGQGPQFIFQYYREEENGRGNFPPRFSGLQFPNYSSELNVNALELDDSALYLCASSLGGAYSYEQYFGPGTRLTVT.

This clonotype appeared many times. The chain has TRBV7-6 and TRBJ2-2; D not certain. Per the germline V gene, CDR1 is SGHVS and CDR2 is FNYEAQ. V lost 5 bases to trimming and J lost 6 bases, with 10 bases between them. The CDR3 has 13 amino acids. The CDR3 coding sequence is TGTGCCAGCAGCGGTCCGTTCGCCGGGGAGCTGTTTTTT. Translated, it gives CASSGPFAGELFF.

This clonotype was counted ten times or more. The genes are TRBV29-1 and TRBJ2-7; D uncertain. The CDR3 consists of 12 residues. Trimming took off 5 bases at V and 4 bases at J, with 12 bases between the two ends. Germline V lookup: CDR1 SQVTM, CDR2 ANQGSEA. CDR3 in DNA: TGCAGCGTTAAGGTATCTGGTTACGAGCAGTACTTC. Translation gives CSVKVSGYEQYF.

The chain carries TRBV6-6 and TRBJ2-7; unclear D gene. This CDR3 has 11 amino acids. Per germline, CDR1 MNHNY and CDR2 SVGAGI (reference sequence). Deletions cut 4 bases from V and 5 bases from J, with 6 bases between. The CDR3 nucleotides are TGTGCCAGCAGTTCTAAGCACGAGCAGTACTTC. This codes for CASSSKHEQYF.

V and J are TRBV12-3 or TRBV12-4 and TRBJ1-2; 12 bases fit TRBD1. The trim removed 4 bases at V and 6 bases at J, leaving 9 bases unmatched. This CDR3 spans 16 amino acids. Here the CDR3 DNA reads TGTGCCAGCAGTTCGTCTCCCGGGACAGGGGGCCATGGCTACACCTTC. It specifies CASSSSPGTGGHGYTF.

This clonotype was detected only once. The chain links TRBV2 to TRBJ1-6, with 8 bases lining up with TRBD1. Germline values: CDR1 SNHLY, CDR2 FYNNEI. The length of the CDR3 is 17 residues. J gave up 4 bases and V 3 bases, and 8 bases lay outside the gene matches. The CDR3 loop is CASSDPGGGFYNSPLHF. DNA of the CDR3: TGTGCCAGCAGTGATCCAGGGGGCGGTTTTTATAATTCACCCCTCCACTTT. The full variable domain, with the rest looked up from reference TRBV2 and TRBJ1-6, is EPEVTQTPSHQVTQMGQEVILRCVPISNHLYFYWYRQILGQKVEFLVSFYNNEISEKSEIFDDQFSVERPDGSNFTLKIRSTKLEDSAMYFCASSDPGGGFYNSPLHFGNGTRLTVT.

There are a few counts of this clonotype. The genes are TRBV9 and TRBJ2-1; 11 bases agree with TRBD2. The CDR3 spans 16 residues. In germline, CDR1 is SGDLS, CDR2 YYNGEE. V lost 3 bases to trimming and J lost 6 bases; unmatched junction nucleotides: 8. Written as DNA, the CDR3 is TGTGCCAGCAGCGCCCTTAGCGGGAGGGCCCCCAATGAGCAGTTCTTC. Encoded protein: CASSALSGRAPNEQFF.

This clonotype was counted many times. This chain connects TRBV7-9 to TRBJ2-4, with D tentatively TRBD1 (5 bases). The CDR3 is 12 residues long. V was cut by 4 bases and J by 6 bases, with 7 bases left in between. Germline CDR1 is SEHNR and CDR2 is FQNEAQ (reference sequence). CDR3 coding DNA: TGTGCCAGCAGCTCCCAGGGAAACATTCAGTACTTC. Translating gives CASSSQGNIQYF.

This clonotype was seen repeatedly, ten times or more. The chain couples TRBV27 to TRBJ1-1; D gene uncertain. Germline V gene data show CDR1 as MNHEY and CDR2 as SMNVEV (reference sequence). Trimming took off 3 bases at V and 5 bases at J, with 13 bases between the two ends. This CDR3 is built from 14 residues. CDR3 DNA: TGTGCCAGCAGTTTGCGGAGTGGGATGACTGAAGCTTTCTTT. It is translated as CASSLRSGMTEAFF.

In its sample, this clonotype was seen once. The chain combines TRBV29-1 with TRBJ2-5, with TRBD2 identical over 9 bases. J was trimmed by 4 bases and V by 1 base; bases with no gene match: 10. Germline V gene data show CDR1 as SQVTM and CDR2 as ANQGSEA. The CDR3 sequence is 16 residues long. As DNA, the CDR3 is TGCAGCGTTGAAGGGGTAATAGCGGGAGATAGAGAGACCCAGTACTTC. This sequence encodes CSVEGVIAGDRETQYF.